Each of the 4 T cell receptor beta chains below was sequenced from the same sample in a study of blood T cells in healthy people across ages. Then a second PCR, running roughly 7 to 11 cycles, was carried out with a sample-barcoded 5' primer and a J-beta primer mix. TCRdb re-derived calls from the 5' RACE reads in MiXCR, one entry per CDR3 protein. The repertoire holds 1.4 million or so distinct CDR3 sequences, with under 55% as singletons. The specimen was blood. The receptors come from a woman under 30 in good health.

The gene calls are TRBV6-6 and TRBJ1-2, with D perhaps TRBD1 (5 bases). The length of the CDR3 is 15 residues. The germline V gene has CDR1 MNHNY and CDR2 SVGAGI (reference sequence). V lost 2 bases, J lost 3 bases, and 13 bases lay in between. CDR3 nucleotides: TGTGCCAGCAGTTACGCGCTGGGAGGGGACTATGGCTACACCTTC. It codes for CASSYALGGDYGYTF.

This clonotype was observed a few times. V and J are TRBV4-1 and TRBJ1-1; D gene ambiguous. The V end was cut by 3 bases, the J end by 2 bases, with 13 bases between. The germline V gene has CDR1 MGHRA and CDR2 YSYEKL. The CDR3 runs 15 residues. CDR3 protein: CASSQALVLNTEAFF. In DNA, the CDR3 is TGCGCCAGCAGCCAGGCCTTGGTTCTTAACACTGAAGCTTTCTTT.

This clonotype was seen only a few times. The chain employs TRBV29-1 and TRBJ2-3; 7 nucleotides match TRBD1. This CDR3 has 14 amino acids. After removal of 6 bases from V and 0 bases from J, the junction contained 6 bases not matched to a gene. The germline gives CDR1 SQVTM, CDR2 ANQGSEA. The CDR3 DNA is TGCAGCGTCGAACCACAGGGGAGCACAGATACGCAGTATTTT. This encodes CSVEPQGSTDTQYF.

This clonotype showed up many times. This rearrangement joins TRBV25-1 to TRBJ1-2, with D tentatively TRBD1 (5 bases). V was trimmed by 1 base and J by 4 bases, leaving 13 bases between them. CDR3 length: 15 amino acids. In germline, CDR1 is MGHDK, CDR2 SYGVNS. CDR3 protein: CASSEWSPGSYGYTF. The CDR3 bases are TGTGCCAGCAGTGAATGGTCACCAGGGAGCTATGGCTACACCTTC.